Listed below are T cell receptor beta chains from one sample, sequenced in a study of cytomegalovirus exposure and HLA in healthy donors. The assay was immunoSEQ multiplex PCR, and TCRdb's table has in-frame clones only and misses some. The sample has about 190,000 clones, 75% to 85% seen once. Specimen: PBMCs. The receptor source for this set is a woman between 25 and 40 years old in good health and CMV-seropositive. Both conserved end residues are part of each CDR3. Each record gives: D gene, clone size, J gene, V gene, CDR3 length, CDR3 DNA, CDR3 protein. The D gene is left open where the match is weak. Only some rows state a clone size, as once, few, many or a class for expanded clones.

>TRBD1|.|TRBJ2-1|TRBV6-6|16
TGTGCCAGCAGTTCTCCGGGACAGGCCAAGATCAATGAGCAGTTCTTC
CASSSPGQAKINEQFF
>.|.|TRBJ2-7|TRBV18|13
TGTGCCAGCTCACCTCCTATGGGCAGCGAGCAGTACTTC
CASSPPMGSEQYF
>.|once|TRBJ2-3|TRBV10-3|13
TGTGCCATCAGTGACCTGCGCGGGACGACGCAGTATTTT
CAISDLRGTTQYF
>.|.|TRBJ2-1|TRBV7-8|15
TGTGCCAGCAGCTATGGGAGGCAGATCTACAATGAGCAGTTCTTC
CASSYGRQIYNEQFF
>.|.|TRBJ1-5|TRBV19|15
TGTGCCAGTAATAGGGGGACCGAACGGAATCAGCCCCAGCATTTT
CASNRGTERNQPQHF
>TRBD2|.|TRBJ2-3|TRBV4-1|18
TGCGCCAGCAGCCAAGAACCTTCTAGCGGCACTAGCACAGATACGCAGTATTTT
CASSQEPSSGTSTDTQYF
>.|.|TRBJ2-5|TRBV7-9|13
TGTGCCAGCAGCTTAGCCAGGCAAGAGACCCAGTACTTC
CASSLARQETQYF
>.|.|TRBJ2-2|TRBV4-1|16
TGCGCCAGCAGCCAAGAGATGGGAGTTGGTACCGGGGAGCTGTTTTTT
CASSQEMGVGTGELFF
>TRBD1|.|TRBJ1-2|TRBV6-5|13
TGTGCCAGCACTGGGACAGGGCCGGGAGGCTACACCTTC
CASTGTGPGGYTF
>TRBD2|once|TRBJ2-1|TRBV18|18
TGTGCCAGCTCACGGACGAGCGGGGGGATCGAAGCGGGTAATGAGCAGTTCTTC
CASSRTSGGIEAGNEQFF
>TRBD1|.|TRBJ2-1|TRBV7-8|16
TGTGCCAGCAGTCGCGTCCGGGACAGGAGCTACAATGAGCAGTTCTTC
CASSRVRDRSYNEQFF
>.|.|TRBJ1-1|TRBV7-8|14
TGTGCCAGCAGCTTAGGTACAGTGAACACTGAAGCTTTCTTT
CASSLGTVNTEAFF
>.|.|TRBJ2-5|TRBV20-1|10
TGCAGTGCTCTCCAAGAGACCCAGTACTTC
CSALQETQYF
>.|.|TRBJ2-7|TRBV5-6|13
TGTGCCAGCAGCTTGGACAGAGCCTACGAGCAGTACTTC
CASSLDRAYEQYF
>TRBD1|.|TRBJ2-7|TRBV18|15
TGTGCCAGCTCACCCGGGACAGGGATCTCCTACGAGCAGTACTTC
CASSPGTGISYEQYF
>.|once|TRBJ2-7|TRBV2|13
TGTGCCAGCAGTTCTAGCGTCTCCTACGAACAGTACTTC
CASSSSVSYEQYF
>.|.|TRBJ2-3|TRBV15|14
TGTGCCACCAGCAGCCCCCGTAGTTCCGATACGCAGTATTTT
CATSSPRSSDTQYF
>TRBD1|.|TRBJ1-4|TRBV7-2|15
TGTGCCAGCAGCTTACGTCCAGGGGGAGCTGAAAAACTGTTTTTT
CASSLRPGGAEKLFF
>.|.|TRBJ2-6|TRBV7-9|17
TGTGCCAGCAGCAGCTTCAGCAGGGATCTGGGGGCCAACGTCCTGACTTTC
CASSSFSRDLGANVLTF
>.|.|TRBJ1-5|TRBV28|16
TGTGCCAGCACCCCACGAGTTTTGTTAGGCAATCAGCCCCAGCATTTT
CASTPRVLLGNQPQHF
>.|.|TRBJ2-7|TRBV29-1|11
TGCAGCGTTGAACAGGCCTACGAGCAGTACTTC
CSVEQAYEQYF
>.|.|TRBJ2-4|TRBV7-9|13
TGTGCCAGCAGCTTACTACCAATGAATATTCAGTACTTC
CASSLLPMNIQYF
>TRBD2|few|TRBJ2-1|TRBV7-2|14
TGTGCCAGCAGCGAGAGCGGGAGGGACAATGAGCAGTTCTTC
CASSESGRDNEQFF
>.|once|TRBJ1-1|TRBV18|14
TGTGCCAGCTCACTCGGGGGGGGTGGAACTGAAGCTTTCTTT
CASSLGGGGTEAFF
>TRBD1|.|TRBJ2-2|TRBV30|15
TGTGCCTGGAGTGTACAGGGGGCGCGGGCCGGGGAGCTGTTTTTT
CAWSVQGARAGELFF
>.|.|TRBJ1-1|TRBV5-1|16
TGCGCCAGCAGCTTTGGGAGGGCGGAACAGAACACTGAAGCTTTCTTT
CASSFGRAEQNTEAFF
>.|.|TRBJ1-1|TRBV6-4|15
TGTGCCAGCAGTGCCCACAGGGTCATGAACACTGAAGCTTTCTTT
CASSAHRVMNTEAFF
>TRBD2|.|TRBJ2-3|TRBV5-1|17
TGCGCCAGCAGCTCTTACCCGACTAGCCACACGGCAGATACGCAGTATTTT
CASSSYPTSHTADTQYF
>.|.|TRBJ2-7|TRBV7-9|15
TGTGCCAGCAGCCTTACACCAGCGGCGGGCTACGAGCAGTACTTC
CASSLTPAAGYEQYF
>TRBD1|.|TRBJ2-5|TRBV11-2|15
TGTGCCAGCAGCAACCGGGACAGTACAAGAGGGACCCAGTACTTC
CASSNRDSTRGTQYF
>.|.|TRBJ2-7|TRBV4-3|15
TGCGCCAGCAGCCAAGATACGGGTCAATCCTACGAGCAGTACTTC
CASSQDTGQSYEQYF
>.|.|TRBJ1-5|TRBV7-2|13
TGTGCCAGCAGCTTACAGGTCAATCAGCCCCAGCATTTT
CASSLQVNQPQHF
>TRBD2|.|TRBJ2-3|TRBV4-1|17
TGCGCCAGCAGTCGTTTCGGGACTAGCGGGGGACCAGATACGCAGTATTTT
CASSRFGTSGGPDTQYF